The 8 T cell receptor beta chains below were found in one sample sequenced in a study of CD8 T cells in Susac syndrome. Random hexamers were used to reverse transcribe roughly 0.45 to 1 ug of RNA. In TCRdb, the immunoSEQ multiplex PCR reads were re-called with MiXCR into one record per CDR3 protein. The sample contains about 120,000 distinct CDR3 sequences, 92% of which appear only once. The sample comprised CD8+ T cells from PBMCs. These receptor sequences come from a human donor in good health.

The genes are TRBV7-9 and TRBJ1-1, with D tentatively TRBD1 (5 bases). The CDR3 has 11 residues. V was pared by 1 base and J by 11 bases, with 8 bases between. CDR1 is SEHNR and CDR2 is FQNEAQ in the germline V gene (reference sequence). CDR3 loop: CASSLGDYAFF. The CDR3 coding sequence is TGTGCCAGCAGCTTAGGGGACTATGCTTTCTTT. The whole variable domain, remainder taken from reference TRBV7-9 and TRBJ1-1, is DTGVSQNPRHKITKRGQNVTFRCDPISEHNRLYWYRQTLGQGPEFLTYFQNEAQLEKSRLLSDRFSAERPKGSFSTLEIQRTEQGDSAMYLCASSLGDYAFFGQGTRLTVV.

V is TRBV12-3 or TRBV12-4 and J is TRBJ2-1; 7 nucleotides match TRBD1. CDR3 length: 12 residues. J was trimmed by 6 bases and V by 7 bases; bases with no gene match: 3. This chain's CDR3 is CASTPGGNEQFF. The CDR3 DNA sequence: TGTGCCAGCACCCCAGGGGGCAATGAGCAGTTCTTC.

J is TRBJ2-7 and V is TRBV7-2, with TRBD1 identical over 12 bases. CDR3 length: 17 amino acids. Germline CDR1 and CDR2: SGHTA and FQGNSA. The V and J ends lost 0 bases and 3 bases, in that order; junction bases with no gene match: 6. The CDR3 loop is CASSLAGGTGGFYEQYF. Written as DNA, the CDR3 is TGTGCCAGCAGCTTAGCCGGAGGGACAGGGGGCTTCTACGAGCAGTACTTC.

The table lists this clonotype with a few counts. The chain joins TRBV2 to TRBJ2-7; maybe TRBD1 (5 bases). Germline values: CDR1 SNHLY, CDR2 FYNNEI. This CDR3 contains 15 residues. The germline V and J ends were trimmed by 4 bases and 9 bases, with 22 bases remaining between them. The CDR3 nucleotides are TGTGCCAGCAGTGGACAAACTCTCACAGGAATCGGGCAGTACTTC. This sequence encodes CASSGQTLTGIGQYF.

The chain has TRBV3-1 and TRBJ1-1; D unresolved. V was shortened by 2 bases and J by 0 bases, with 7 bases between the two germline ends. Per germline, CDR1 LGHDT and CDR2 YNNKEL (reference sequence). The CDR3 consists of 14 residues. CDR3 in DNA: TGTGCCAGCAGCCAATTCAGGCTGAACACTGAAGCTTTCTTT. This codes for CASSQFRLNTEAFF.

The chain couples TRBV27 to TRBJ1-5; possible D gene TRBD1, 5 bases. CDR3 length: 16 amino acids. Germline assignment: CDR1 MNHEY and CDR2 SMNVEV (reference sequence). Trimming removed 0 bases from V and 6 bases from J, with 15 bases in between. This CDR3 is CASSLSGGVGVQPQHF. CDR3 DNA sequence: TGTGCCAGCAGTTTATCGGGGGGGGTAGGGGTTCAGCCCCAGCATTTT.

V usage is TRBV3-1 and J usage is TRBJ1-5; D unresolved. There are 14 residues in the CDR3. CDR1 and CDR2 from the germline V gene are LGHDT and YNNKEL (reference sequence). V shed 4 bases and J shed 0 bases, with 7 bases lying between them. CDR3 nucleotides: TGTGCCAGCAGCCTCGGGAATAGCAATCAGCCCCAGCATTTT. The encoded protein is CASSLGNSNQPQHF.

The CDR3 spells CASSLAGSYNEQFF. The CDR3 DNA reads as TGTGCCAGCAGCTTAGCGGGATCATACAATGAGCAGTTCTTC. This chain uses TRBV7-9 with TRBJ2-1; no definite D call. V was shortened by 0 bases and J by 4 bases, with 7 bases between the two germline ends. This CDR3 has 14 amino acids. CDR1 is SEHNR and CDR2 is FQNEAQ in the germline V gene (reference sequence).